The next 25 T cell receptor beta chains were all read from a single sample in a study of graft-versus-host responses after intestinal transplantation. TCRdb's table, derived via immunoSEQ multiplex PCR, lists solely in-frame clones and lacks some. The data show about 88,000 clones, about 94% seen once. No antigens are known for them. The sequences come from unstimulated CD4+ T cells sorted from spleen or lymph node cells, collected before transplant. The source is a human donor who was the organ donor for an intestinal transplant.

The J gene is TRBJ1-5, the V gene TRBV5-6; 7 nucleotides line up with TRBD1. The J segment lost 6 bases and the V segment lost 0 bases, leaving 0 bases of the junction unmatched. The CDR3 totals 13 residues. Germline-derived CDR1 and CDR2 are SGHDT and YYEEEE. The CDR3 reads CASSLDRGQPQHF. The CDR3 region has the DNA TGTGCCAGCAGCTTGGACAGGGGTCAGCCCCAGCATTTT. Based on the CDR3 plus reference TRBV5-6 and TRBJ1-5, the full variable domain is DAGVTQSPTHLIKTRGQQVTLRCSPKSGHDTVSWYQQALGQGPQFIFQYYEEEERQRGNFPDRFSGHQFPNYSSELNVNALLLGDSALYLCASSLDRGQPQHFGDGTRLSIL.

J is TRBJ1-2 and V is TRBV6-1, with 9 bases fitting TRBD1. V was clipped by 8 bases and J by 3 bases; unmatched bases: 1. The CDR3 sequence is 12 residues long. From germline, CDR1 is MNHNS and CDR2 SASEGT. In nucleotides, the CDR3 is TGTGCCAGCCGGACAGGGGACTATGGCTACACCTTC. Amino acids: CASRTGDYGYTF.

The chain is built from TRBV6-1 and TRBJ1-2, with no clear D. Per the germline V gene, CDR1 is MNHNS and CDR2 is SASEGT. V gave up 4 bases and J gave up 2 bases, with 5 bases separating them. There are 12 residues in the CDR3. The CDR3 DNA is TGTGCCAGCAGTGCGTTGAACTATGGCTACACCTTC. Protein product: CASSALNYGYTF.

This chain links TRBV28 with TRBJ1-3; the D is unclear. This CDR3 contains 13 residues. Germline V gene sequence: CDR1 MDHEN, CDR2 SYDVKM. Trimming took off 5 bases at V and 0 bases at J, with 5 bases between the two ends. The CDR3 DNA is TGTGCCAGCAGTACCAACTCTGGAAACACCATATATTTT. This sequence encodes CASSTNSGNTIYF.

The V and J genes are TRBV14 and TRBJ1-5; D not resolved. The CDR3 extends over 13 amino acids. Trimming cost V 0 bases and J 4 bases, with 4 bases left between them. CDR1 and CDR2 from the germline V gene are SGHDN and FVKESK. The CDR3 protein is CASSQEGNQPQHF. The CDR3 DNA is TGTGCCAGCAGCCAAGAAGGGAATCAGCCCCAGCATTTT. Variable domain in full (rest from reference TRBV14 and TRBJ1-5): EAGVTQFPSHSVIEKGQTVTLRCDPISGHDNLYWYRRVMGKEIKFLLHFVKESKQDESGMPNNRFLAERTGGTYSTLKVQPAELEDSGVYFCASSQEGNQPQHFGDGTRLSIL.

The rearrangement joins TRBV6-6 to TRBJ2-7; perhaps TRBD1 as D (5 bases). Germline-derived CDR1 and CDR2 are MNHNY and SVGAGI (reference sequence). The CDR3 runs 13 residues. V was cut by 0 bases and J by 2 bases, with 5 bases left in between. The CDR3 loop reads CASSYSDTYEQYF. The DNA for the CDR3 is TGTGCCAGCAGTTACTCGGACACCTACGAGCAGTACTTC.

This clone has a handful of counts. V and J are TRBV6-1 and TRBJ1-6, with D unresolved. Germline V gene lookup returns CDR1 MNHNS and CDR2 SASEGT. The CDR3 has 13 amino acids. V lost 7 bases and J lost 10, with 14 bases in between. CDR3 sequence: CASIGQVGSPLHF. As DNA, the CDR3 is TGTGCCAGCATAGGGCAGGTGGGATCACCCCTCCACTTT.

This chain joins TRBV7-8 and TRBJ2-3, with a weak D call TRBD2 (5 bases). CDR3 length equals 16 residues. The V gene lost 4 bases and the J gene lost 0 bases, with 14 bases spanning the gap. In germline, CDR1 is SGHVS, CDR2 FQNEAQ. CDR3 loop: CASSSMRGQSTDTQYF. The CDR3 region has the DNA TGTGCCAGCAGCTCCATGCGAGGGCAGAGCACAGATACGCAGTATTTT.

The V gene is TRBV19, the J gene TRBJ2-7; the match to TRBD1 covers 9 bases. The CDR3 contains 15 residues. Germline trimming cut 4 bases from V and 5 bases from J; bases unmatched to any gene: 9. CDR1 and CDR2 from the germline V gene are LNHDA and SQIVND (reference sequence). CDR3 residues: CASSSPTGGFNEQYF. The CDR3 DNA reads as TGTGCCAGTAGTAGTCCCACAGGGGGCTTCAACGAGCAGTACTTC.

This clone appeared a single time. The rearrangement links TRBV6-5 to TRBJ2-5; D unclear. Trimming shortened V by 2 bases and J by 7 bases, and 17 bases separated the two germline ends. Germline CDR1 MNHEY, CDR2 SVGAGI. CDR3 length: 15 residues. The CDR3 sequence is CASSYERIPRATQYF. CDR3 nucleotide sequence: TGTGCCAGCAGTTACGAACGGATTCCAAGAGCGACCCAGTACTTC.

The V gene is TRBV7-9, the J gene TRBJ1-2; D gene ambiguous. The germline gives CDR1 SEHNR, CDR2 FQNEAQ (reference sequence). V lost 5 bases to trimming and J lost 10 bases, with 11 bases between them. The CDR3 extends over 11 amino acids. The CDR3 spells CASSAGGIYTF. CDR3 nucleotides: TGTGCCAGCAGCGCCGGAGGGATCTACACCTTC.

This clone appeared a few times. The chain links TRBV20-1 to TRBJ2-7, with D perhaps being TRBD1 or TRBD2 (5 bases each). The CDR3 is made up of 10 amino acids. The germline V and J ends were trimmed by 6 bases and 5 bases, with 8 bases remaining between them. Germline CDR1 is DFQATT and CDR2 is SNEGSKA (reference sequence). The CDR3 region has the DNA TGCAGTGCCGGGACGGACGAGCAGTACTTC. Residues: CSAGTDEQYF.

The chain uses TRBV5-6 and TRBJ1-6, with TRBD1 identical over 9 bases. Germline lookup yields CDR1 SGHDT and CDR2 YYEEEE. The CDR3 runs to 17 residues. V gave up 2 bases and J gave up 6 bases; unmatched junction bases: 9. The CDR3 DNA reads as TGTGCCAGCAGCTTATTATGGGGACAGGGAAGTAATTCACCCCTCCACTTT. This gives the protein CASSLLWGQGSNSPLHF.

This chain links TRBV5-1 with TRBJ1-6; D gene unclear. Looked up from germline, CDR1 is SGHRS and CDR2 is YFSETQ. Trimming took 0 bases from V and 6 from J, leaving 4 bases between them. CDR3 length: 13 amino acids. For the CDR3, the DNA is TGCGCCAGCAGCTTGGAGGCTAATTCACCCCTCCACTTT. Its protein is CASSLEANSPLHF.

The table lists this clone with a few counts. The CDR3 reads CASSLGEGETEAFF. DNA for the CDR3: TGCGCCAGCAGCTTGGGGGAGGGGGAGACTGAAGCTTTCTTT. The rearrangement uses TRBV5-1 and TRBJ1-1; possibly TRBD1 for D (6 bases). The V gene lost 0 bases and the J gene lost 5 bases, with 11 bases spanning the gap. This CDR3 spans 14 amino acids. From germline, CDR1 is SGHRS and CDR2 YFSETQ.

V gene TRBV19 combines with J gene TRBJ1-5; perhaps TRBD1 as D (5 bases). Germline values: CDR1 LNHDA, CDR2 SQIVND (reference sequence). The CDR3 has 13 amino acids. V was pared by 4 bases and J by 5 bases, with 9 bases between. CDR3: CASSTSGYQPQHF. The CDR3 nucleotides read TGTGCCAGTAGTACGTCAGGGTATCAGCCCCAGCATTTT.

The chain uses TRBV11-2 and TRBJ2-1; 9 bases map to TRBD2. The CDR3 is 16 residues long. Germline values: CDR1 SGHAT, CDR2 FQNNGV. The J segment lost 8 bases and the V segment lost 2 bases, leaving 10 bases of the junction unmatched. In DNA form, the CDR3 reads TGTGCCAGCAGCTTAATTGGGACTAGCTCCTTCGATGAGCAGTTCTTC. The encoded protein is CASSLIGTSSFDEQFF.

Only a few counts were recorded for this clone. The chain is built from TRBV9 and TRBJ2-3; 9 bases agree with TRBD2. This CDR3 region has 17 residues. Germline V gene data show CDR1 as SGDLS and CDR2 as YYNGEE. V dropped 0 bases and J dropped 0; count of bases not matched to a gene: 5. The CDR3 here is CASSVATTSGSTDTQYF. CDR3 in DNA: TGTGCCAGCAGCGTAGCTACCACTAGCGGGAGCACAGATACGCAGTATTTT.

The CDR3 DNA is TGTGCCAGCACAGGGACAGTCGATGGCTACACCTTC. Its protein product is CASTGTVDGYTF. The rearrangement uses TRBV6-5 and TRBJ1-2; 7 nucleotides agree with TRBD1. Trimming took 7 bases from V and 6 from J; bases not matched to a gene: 5. In germline, CDR1 is MNHEY, CDR2 SVGAGI. The CDR3 covers 12 residues.

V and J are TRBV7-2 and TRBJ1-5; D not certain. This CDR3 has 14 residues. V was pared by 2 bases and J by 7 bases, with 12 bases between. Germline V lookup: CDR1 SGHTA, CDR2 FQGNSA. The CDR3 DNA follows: TGTGCCAGCAGCTTATCTAGCCCCGTCCAGCCCCAGCATTTT. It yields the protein CASSLSSPVQPQHF.

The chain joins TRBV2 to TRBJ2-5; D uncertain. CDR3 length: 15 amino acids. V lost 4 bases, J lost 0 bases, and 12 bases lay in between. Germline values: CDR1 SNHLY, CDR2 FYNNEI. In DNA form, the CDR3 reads TGTGCCAGCAGTGTTCAGAGATTGTACCAAGAGACCCAGTACTTC. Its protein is CASSVQRLYQETQYF. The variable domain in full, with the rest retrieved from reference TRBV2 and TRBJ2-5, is EPEVTQTPSHQVTQMGQEVILRCVPISNHLYFYWYRQILGQKVEFLVSFYNNEISEKSEIFDDQFSVERPDGSNFTLKIRSTKLEDSAMYFCASSVQRLYQETQYFGPGTRLLVL.

The CDR3 region is CASRSVRASNQPQHF. The CDR3, as DNA: TGTGCCAGCAGGTCAGTTAGGGCGAGCAATCAGCCCCAGCATTTT. V and J are TRBV28 and TRBJ1-5; D gene unclear. Between the trimmed V and J ends, which lost 6 bases and 1 base, there was a span of 13 bases. This CDR3 region has 15 residues. The germline V gene has CDR1 MDHEN and CDR2 SYDVKM.

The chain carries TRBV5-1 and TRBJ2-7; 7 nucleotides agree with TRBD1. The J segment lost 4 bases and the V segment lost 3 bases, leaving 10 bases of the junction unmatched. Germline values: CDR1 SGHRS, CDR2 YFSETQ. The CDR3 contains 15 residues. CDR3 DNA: TGCGCCAGCAGCTGGGCCCGGGACAGTGGGTACGAGCAGTACTTC. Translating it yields CASSWARDSGYEQYF.

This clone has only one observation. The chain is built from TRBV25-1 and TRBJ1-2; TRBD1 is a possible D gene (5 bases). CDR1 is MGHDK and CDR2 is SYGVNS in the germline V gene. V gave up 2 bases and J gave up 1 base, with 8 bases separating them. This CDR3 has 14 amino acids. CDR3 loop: CASSETGVNYGYTF. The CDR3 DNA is TGTGCCAGCAGTGAAACGGGGGTTAACTATGGCTACACCTTC.

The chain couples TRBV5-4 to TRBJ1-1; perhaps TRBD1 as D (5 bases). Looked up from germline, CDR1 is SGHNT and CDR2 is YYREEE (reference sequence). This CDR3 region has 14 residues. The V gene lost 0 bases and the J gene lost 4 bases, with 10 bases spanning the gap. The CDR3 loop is CASSLGAGSTEAFF. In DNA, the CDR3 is TGTGCCAGCAGCTTGGGCGCAGGGTCCACTGAAGCTTTCTTT.